This entry features one TCR beta chain sequence. Germline V CDR1 and CDR2: LNHDA, SQIVND (reference sequence). Trimming took off 5 bases at V and 5 bases at J, with 13 bases between the two ends. CDR3 length: 14 residues. Only CD45RO-negative cells positively selected for CCR7 counted as naive CD8 cells, so terminally differentiated effector memory CD45RA+ cells were excluded. These data are taken from a study of shared clonotypes between healthy human individuals. Assay used: immunoSEQ multiplex PCR; TCRdb lists only in-frame clones, some missing. The repertoire consists of approximately 720,000 clones, with about 90% occurring once and the leading ten covering about 24%.

This chain uses TRBV19 with TRBJ2-1; no definite D call. This sequence was found in a man aged 25 to 45 in good health. The sequencing input was naive CD8+ T cells sorted from blood. The CDR3 is CASSFAGTNNEQFF. The CDR3 coding sequence is TGTGCCAGTAGTTTCGCTGGAACAAACAATGAGCAGTTCTTC.